One T cell receptor (beta chain) is described in this entry. Profiled with immunoSEQ multiplex PCR; TCRdb holds only in-frame clones, not every one. The sample includes around 99,000 clones, around 89% of them seen just once. From germline, CDR1 is SNHLY and CDR2 FYNNEI. The J segment lost 2 bases and the V segment lost 3 bases, leaving 4 bases of the junction unmatched. The CDR3 is made up of 15 amino acids. This specimen belongs to a study of control samples from healthy donors and cancer patients. The rearrangement joins TRBV2 to TRBJ2-1; 7 bases fit TRBD2. This clonotype was sampled from a woman in her forties or fifties in good health. Sequenced: blood. CDR3 in amino acids: CASSETGGTYNEQFF. The DNA of the CDR3 is TGTGCCAGCAGTGAGACGGGAGGCACCTACAATGAGCAGTTCTTC.